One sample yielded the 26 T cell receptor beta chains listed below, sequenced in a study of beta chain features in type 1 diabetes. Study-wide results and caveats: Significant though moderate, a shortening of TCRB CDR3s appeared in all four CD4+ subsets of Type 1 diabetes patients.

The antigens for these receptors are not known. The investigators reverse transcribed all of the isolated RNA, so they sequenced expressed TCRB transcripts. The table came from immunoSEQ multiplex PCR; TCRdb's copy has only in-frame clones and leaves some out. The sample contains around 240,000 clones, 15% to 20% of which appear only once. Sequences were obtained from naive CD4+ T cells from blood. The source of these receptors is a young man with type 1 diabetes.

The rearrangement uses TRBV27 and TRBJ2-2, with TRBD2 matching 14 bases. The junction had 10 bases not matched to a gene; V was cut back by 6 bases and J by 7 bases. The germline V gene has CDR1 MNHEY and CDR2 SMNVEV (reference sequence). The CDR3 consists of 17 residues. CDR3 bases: TGTGCCAGCAGCTCCCGACTAGCGGGAGGGCCAGGCGGGGAGCTGTTTTTT. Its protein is CASSSRLAGGPGGELFF.

The CDR3 DNA is TGCGCCAGCAGCTTGGCCGGGCTGTCATACGAGCAGTACTTC. As protein: CASSLAGLSYEQYF. The chain is built from TRBV5-1 and TRBJ2-7; no clear D. Looked up from germline, CDR1 is SGHRS and CDR2 is YFSETQ. The germline V and J ends were trimmed by 0 bases and 4 bases, with 11 bases remaining between them. CDR3 size: 14 residues.

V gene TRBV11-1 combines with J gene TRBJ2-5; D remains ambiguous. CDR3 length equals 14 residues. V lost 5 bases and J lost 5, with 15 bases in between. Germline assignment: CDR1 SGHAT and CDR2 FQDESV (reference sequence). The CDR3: CASSARRAEETQYF. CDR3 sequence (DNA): TGTGCCAGCAGCGCACGCAGAGCTGAGGAGACCCAGTACTTC.

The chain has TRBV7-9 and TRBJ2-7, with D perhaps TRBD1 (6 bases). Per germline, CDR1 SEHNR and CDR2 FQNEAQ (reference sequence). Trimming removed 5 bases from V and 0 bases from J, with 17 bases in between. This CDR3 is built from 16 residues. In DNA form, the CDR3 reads TGTGCCAGCAGCCCGCTTCTAGGACAGTACTCCTACGAGCAGTACTTC. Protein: CASSPLLGQYSYEQYF.

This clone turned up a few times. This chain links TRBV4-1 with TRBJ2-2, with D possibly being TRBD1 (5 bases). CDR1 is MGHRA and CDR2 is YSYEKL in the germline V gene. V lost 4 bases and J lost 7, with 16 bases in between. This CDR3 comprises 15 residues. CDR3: CASSRKQDSDGELFF. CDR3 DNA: TGCGCCAGCAGCCGGAAACAGGATTCAGACGGGGAGCTGTTTTTT.

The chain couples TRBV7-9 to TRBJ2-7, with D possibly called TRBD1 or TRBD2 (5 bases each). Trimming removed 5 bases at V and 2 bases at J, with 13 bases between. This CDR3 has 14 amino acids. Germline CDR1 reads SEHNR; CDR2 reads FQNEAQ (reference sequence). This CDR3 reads CASSRDGETYEQYF. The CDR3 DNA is TGTGCCAGCAGCCGGGACGGAGAGACCTACGAGCAGTACTTC.

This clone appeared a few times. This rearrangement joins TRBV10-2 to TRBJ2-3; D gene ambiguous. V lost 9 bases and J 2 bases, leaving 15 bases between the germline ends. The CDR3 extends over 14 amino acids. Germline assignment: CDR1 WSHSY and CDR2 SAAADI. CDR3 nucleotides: TGCGCCAGTGTGGAGTACAGACCCACAGATACGCAGTATTTT. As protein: CASVEYRPTDTQYF.

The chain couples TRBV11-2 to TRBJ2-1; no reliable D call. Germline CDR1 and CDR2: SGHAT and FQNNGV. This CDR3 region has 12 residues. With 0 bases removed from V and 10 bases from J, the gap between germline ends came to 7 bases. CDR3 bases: TGTGCCAGCAGCTTAGACCGGGTAGAGCAGTTCTTC. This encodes CASSLDRVEQFF.

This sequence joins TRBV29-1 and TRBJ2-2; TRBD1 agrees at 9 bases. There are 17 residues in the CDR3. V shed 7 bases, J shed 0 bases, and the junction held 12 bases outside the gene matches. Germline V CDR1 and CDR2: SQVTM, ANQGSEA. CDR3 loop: CSARLWRQGANTGELFF. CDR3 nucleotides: TGCAGCGCCCGCCTATGGAGACAGGGGGCGAACACCGGGGAGCTGTTTTTT.

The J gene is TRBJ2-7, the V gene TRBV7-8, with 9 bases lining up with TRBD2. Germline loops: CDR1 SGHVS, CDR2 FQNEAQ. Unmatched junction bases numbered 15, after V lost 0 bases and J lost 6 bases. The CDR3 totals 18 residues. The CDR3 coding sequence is TGTGCCAGCAGCTTAGCGAGGGCGATGTGGCTAGCGGGATTCGAGCAGTACTTC. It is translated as CASSLARAMWLAGFEQYF.

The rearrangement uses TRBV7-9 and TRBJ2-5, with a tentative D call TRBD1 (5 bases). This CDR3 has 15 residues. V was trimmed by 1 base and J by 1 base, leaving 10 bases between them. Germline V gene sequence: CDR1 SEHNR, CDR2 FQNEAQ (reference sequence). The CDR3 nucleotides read TGTGCCAGCAGCTTAGTAGCAGGGCTCCAAGAGACCCAGTACTTC. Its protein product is CASSLVAGLQETQYF.

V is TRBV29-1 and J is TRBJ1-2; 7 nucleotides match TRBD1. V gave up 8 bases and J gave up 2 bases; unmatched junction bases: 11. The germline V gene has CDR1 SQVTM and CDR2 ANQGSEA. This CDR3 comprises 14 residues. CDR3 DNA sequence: TGCAGCACACACAGGGGATCTTTCAACTATGGCTACACCTTC. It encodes CSTHRGSFNYGYTF.

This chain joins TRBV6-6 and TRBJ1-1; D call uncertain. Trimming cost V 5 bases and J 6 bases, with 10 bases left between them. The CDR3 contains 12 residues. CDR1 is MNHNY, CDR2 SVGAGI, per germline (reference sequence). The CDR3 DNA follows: TGTGCCAGCAGTGCCCTGATCGCTGAAGCTTTCTTT. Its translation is CASSALIAEAFF.

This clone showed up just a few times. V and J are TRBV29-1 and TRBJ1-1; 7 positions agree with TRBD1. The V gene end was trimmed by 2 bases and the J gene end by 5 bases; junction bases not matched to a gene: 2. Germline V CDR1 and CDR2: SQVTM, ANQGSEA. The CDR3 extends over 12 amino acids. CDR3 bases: TGCAGCGTTGAATCACAGGGGACTGAAGCTTTCTTT. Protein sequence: CSVESQGTEAFF.

This CDR3 is CAWINRARGTEAFF. The CDR3 DNA sequence: TGTGCCTGGATTAACAGGGCCCGGGGCACTGAAGCTTTCTTT. The J gene is TRBJ1-1, the V gene TRBV30; tentative D call: TRBD1 (6 bases). V was shortened by 4 bases and J by 4 bases, with 16 bases between the two germline ends. Per germline, CDR1 GTSNPN and CDR2 SVGIG (reference sequence). The CDR3 extends over 14 amino acids.

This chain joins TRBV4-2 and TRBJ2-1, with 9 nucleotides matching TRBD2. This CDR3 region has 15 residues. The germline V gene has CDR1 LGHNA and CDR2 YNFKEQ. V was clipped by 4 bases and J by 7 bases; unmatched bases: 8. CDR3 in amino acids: CASSPLGAGGNEQFF. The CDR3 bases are TGTGCCAGCAGCCCCCTGGGAGCGGGAGGTAATGAGCAGTTCTTC.

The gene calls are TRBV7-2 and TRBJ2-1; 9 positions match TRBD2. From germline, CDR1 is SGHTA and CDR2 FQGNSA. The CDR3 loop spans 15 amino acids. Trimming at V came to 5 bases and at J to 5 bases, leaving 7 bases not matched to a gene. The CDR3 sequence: CASSPQGLANNEQFF. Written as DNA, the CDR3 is TGTGCCAGCAGCCCCCAAGGACTAGCGAACAATGAGCAGTTCTTC. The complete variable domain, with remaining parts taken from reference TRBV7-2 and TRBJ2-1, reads GAGVSQSPSNKVTEKGKDVELRCDPISGHTALYWYRQSLGQGLEFLIYFQGNSAPDKSGLPSDRFSAERTGGSVSTLTIQRTQQEDSAVYLCASSPQGLANNEQFFGPGTRLTVL.

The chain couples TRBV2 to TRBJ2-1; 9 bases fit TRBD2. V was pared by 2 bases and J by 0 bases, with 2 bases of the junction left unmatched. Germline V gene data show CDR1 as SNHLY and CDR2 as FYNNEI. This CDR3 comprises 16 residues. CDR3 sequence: CASSEHSGSSYNEQFF. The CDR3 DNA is TGTGCCAGCAGTGAACATAGCGGGAGCTCCTACAATGAGCAGTTCTTC. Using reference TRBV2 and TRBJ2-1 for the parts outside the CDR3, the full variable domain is EPEVTQTPSHQVTQMGQEVILRCVPISNHLYFYWYRQILGQKVEFLVSFYNNEISEKSEIFDDQFSVERPDGSNFTLKIRSTKLEDSAMYFCASSEHSGSSYNEQFFGPGTRLTVL.

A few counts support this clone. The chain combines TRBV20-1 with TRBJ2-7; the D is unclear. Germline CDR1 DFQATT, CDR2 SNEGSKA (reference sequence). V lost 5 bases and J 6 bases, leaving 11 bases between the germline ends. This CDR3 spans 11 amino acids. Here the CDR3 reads CSARQDGEQYF. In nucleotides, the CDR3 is TGCAGTGCTCGTCAGGATGGCGAGCAGTACTTC.

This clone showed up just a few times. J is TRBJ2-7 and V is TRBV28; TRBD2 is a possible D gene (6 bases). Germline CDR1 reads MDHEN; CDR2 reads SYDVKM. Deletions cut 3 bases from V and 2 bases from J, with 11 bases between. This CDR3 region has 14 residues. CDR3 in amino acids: CASSLRGPTYEQYF. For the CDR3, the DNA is TGTGCCAGCAGTTTGCGGGGACCCACCTACGAGCAGTACTTC.

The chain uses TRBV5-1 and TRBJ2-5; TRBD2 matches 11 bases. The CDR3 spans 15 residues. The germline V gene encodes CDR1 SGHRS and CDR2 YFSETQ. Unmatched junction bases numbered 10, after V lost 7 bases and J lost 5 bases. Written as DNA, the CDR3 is TGCGCCAGCGTAACCACTAGCGGGAGTTGGGAGACCCAGTACTTC. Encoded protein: CASVTTSGSWETQYF.

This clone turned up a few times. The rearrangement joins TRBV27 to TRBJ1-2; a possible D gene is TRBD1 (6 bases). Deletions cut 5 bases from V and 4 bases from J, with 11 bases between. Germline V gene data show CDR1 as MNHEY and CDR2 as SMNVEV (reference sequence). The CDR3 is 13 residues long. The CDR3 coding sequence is TGTGCCAGCAGTCCAACAGGGTTCTATGGCTACACCTTC. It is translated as CASSPTGFYGYTF.

Here the CDR3 DNA reads TGTGCCAGCAGCCAAGATGGGGCCACCGGGGAGCTGTTTTTT. Translating gives CASSQDGATGELFF. The chain uses TRBV4-2 and TRBJ2-2, with D perhaps matching TRBD1 (5 bases). The germline V and J ends were trimmed by 0 bases and 4 bases, with 6 bases remaining between them. The CDR3 spans 14 residues. The germline CDR1 and CDR2 sequences are LGHNA and YNFKEQ.

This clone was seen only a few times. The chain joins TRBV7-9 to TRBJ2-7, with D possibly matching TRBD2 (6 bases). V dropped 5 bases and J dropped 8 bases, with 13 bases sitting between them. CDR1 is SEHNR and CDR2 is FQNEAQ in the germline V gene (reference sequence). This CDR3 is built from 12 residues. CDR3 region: CASSPMGGQQYF. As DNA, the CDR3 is TGTGCCAGCAGCCCCATGGGGGGTCAGCAGTACTTC.

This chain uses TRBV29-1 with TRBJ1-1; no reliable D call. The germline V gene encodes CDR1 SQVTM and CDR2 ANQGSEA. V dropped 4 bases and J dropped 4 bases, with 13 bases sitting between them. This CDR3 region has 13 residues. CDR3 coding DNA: TGCAGCGTTGTCACAGATAGCGGCACTGAAGCTTTCTTT. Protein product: CSVVTDSGTEAFF.

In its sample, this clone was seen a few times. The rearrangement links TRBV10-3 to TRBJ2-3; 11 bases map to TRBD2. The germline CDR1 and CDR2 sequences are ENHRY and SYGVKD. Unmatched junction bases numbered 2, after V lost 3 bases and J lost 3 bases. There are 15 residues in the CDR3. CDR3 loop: CAISDSGRVTDTQYF. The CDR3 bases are TGTGCCATCAGTGATAGCGGGAGGGTGACAGATACGCAGTATTTT.